The rows below give T cell receptor beta chains drawn from one sample of a study of cytomegalovirus exposure and HLA in healthy donors. Assay used: immunoSEQ multiplex PCR; TCRdb lists only in-frame clones, some missing. The profile covers about 220,000 clones, with approximately 80% appearing a single time and 0.71% taken by the ten largest. Sequencing input: PBMCs. The receptors stem from a boy aged 2-15 years in good health and CMV-seronegative. CDR3s include the opening cysteine and the closing phenylalanine or tryptophan. D genes are given only for firm matches. The size field is filled for only some rows; it gives once, few, many or a size class.

CDR3 DNA: TGTGCCAGCAGCTACGGACAGGGGGCGCCTGGCTACACCTTC; CDR3 protein: CASSYGQGAPGYTF; J gene: TRBJ1-2; D gene: TRBD1; clone size: -; V gene: TRBV5-8
CDR3 DNA: TGTGCCAGCAGTTACTCGAGTTCGAACACTGAAGCTTTCTTT; CDR3 protein: CASSYSSSNTEAFF; J gene: TRBJ1-1; D gene: -; clone size: -; V gene: TRBV6-5
CDR3 DNA: TGTGCCAGCGGGGCGATGATCGAGCAGTACTTC; CDR3 protein: CASGAMIEQYF; J gene: TRBJ2-7; D gene: -; clone size: -; V gene: TRBV25-1
CDR3 DNA: TGTGCCAGCAGTCCTCCGGGACAGAACACTGAAGCTTTCTTT; CDR3 protein: CASSPPGQNTEAFF; J gene: TRBJ1-1; D gene: -; clone size: -; V gene: TRBV6-5
CDR3 DNA: TGTGCCAGCAGCCTAACCGGGACAGGGGCCGAGTTGGCCACCGGGGAGCTGTTTTTT; CDR3 protein: CASSLTGTGAELATGELFF; J gene: TRBJ2-2; D gene: TRBD1; clone size: -; V gene: TRBV7-6
CDR3 DNA: TGTGCCAGCAGTGAACATAGCGGGGCCAATGAGCAGTACTTC; CDR3 protein: CASSEHSGANEQYF; J gene: TRBJ2-5; D gene: TRBD2; clone size: -; V gene: TRBV2
CDR3 DNA: TGTGCCAGCAGTCCGGACAGGGGGCACTACGAGCAGTACTTC; CDR3 protein: CASSPDRGHYEQYF; J gene: TRBJ2-7; D gene: TRBD1; clone size: -; V gene: TRBV27
CDR3 DNA: TGTGCCAGCAGTTTATCCCCTAGAGAGCATCAGCCCCAGCATTTT; CDR3 protein: CASSLSPREHQPQHF; J gene: TRBJ1-5; D gene: -; clone size: -; V gene: TRBV27
CDR3 DNA: TGTGCCGTCCGCGGGACCAATACCTACGAGCAGTACTTC; CDR3 protein: CAVRGTNTYEQYF; J gene: TRBJ2-7; D gene: -; clone size: -; V gene: TRBV6-1
CDR3 DNA: TGTGCCAGCAGCTTAGGCTTTCGCGGGGGACGGCACGAGCAGTACTTC; CDR3 protein: CASSLGFRGGRHEQYF; J gene: TRBJ2-7; D gene: TRBD2; clone size: -; V gene: TRBV7-2
CDR3 DNA: TGTGCCAGCAGCTTGGAACCAGGGGGTTTGAACTATGGCTACACCTTC; CDR3 protein: CASSLEPGGLNYGYTF; J gene: TRBJ1-2; D gene: TRBD1; clone size: -; V gene: TRBV5-5
CDR3 DNA: TGCGCCAGCAGCTGGGGGACAGGGGGTTTATCTGAAAAACTGTTTTTT; CDR3 protein: CASSWGTGGLSEKLFF; J gene: TRBJ1-4; D gene: TRBD1; clone size: -; V gene: TRBV5-1
CDR3 DNA: TGTGCCAGCACAGAAACCCGGGACATCCTCTTC; CDR3 protein: CASTETRDILF; J gene: TRBJ1-2; D gene: -; clone size: -; V gene: TRBV18
CDR3 DNA: TGTGCCAGCAGCGTAGCTGGCACAGATACGCAGTATTTT; CDR3 protein: CASSVAGTDTQYF; J gene: TRBJ2-3; D gene: -; clone size: -; V gene: TRBV9
CDR3 DNA: TGTGCCAGCAGCGTAGACGGGGAGGATGAAAAACTGTTTTTT; CDR3 protein: CASSVDGEDEKLFF; J gene: TRBJ1-4; D gene: -; clone size: -; V gene: TRBV9
CDR3 DNA: TGTGCCAGCTCTAGTTATCGGGGGGCCTCCGGGGAGCTGTTTTTT; CDR3 protein: CASSSYRGASGELFF; J gene: TRBJ2-2; D gene: -; clone size: -; V gene: TRBV27
CDR3 DNA: TGTGCCAGCAGCTTAGCCGGTTACACCGGGGAGCTGTTTTTT; CDR3 protein: CASSLAGYTGELFF; J gene: TRBJ2-2; D gene: -; clone size: -; V gene: TRBV11-2
CDR3 DNA: TGTGCCAGCAAGTATGAAGCGGGGGGTACAGATACGCAGTATTTT; CDR3 protein: CASKYEAGGTDTQYF; J gene: TRBJ2-3; D gene: TRBD2; clone size: -; V gene: TRBV2
CDR3 DNA: TGTGCTAGTGGTTTGGCCGGGGTAGAAGAGACCCAGTACTTC; CDR3 protein: CASGLAGVEETQYF; J gene: TRBJ2-5; D gene: -; clone size: -; V gene: TRBV12-5
CDR3 DNA: TGTGCCAGTAGTAAACTCGGACAGGGTTCCTACGAGCAGTACTTC; CDR3 protein: CASSKLGQGSYEQYF; J gene: TRBJ2-7; D gene: TRBD1; clone size: -; V gene: TRBV19
CDR3 DNA: TGTGCCAGCAGTCTTCGGAGAATGAACACTGAAGCTTTCTTT; CDR3 protein: CASSLRRMNTEAFF; J gene: TRBJ1-1; D gene: -; clone size: few; V gene: TRBV27
CDR3 DNA: TGCGCCAGCAGTTCGCCAGAGGGGGCCTCCTACGAGCAGTACTTC; CDR3 protein: CASSSPEGASYEQYF; J gene: TRBJ2-7; D gene: TRBD1; clone size: -; V gene: TRBV5-1
CDR3 DNA: TGTGCCAGCTCCCTGACAGGGGAGGTACTCTATGGCTACACCTTC; CDR3 protein: CASSLTGEVLYGYTF; J gene: TRBJ1-2; D gene: TRBD1; clone size: -; V gene: TRBV18
CDR3 DNA: TGTGCTAGTGGTTTGGTACAGGGACCCCGATGGGCCTATGGCTACACCTTC; CDR3 protein: CASGLVQGPRWAYGYTF; J gene: TRBJ1-2; D gene: -; clone size: -; V gene: TRBV12-5
CDR3 DNA: TGTGCCTGGAGTCTTATAACAGGGCCGGAGAATGGCTACACCTTC; CDR3 protein: CAWSLITGPENGYTF; J gene: TRBJ1-2; D gene: -; clone size: -; V gene: TRBV30
CDR3 DNA: TGTGCCAGCAGAGACAGGGGAAATGAAAAACTGTTTTTT; CDR3 protein: CASRDRGNEKLFF; J gene: TRBJ1-4; D gene: TRBD1; clone size: -; V gene: TRBV2
CDR3 DNA: TGTGCCAGTAGTATGGACTCCACTATGAACACTGAAGCTTTCTTT; CDR3 protein: CASSMDSTMNTEAFF; J gene: TRBJ1-1; D gene: -; clone size: -; V gene: TRBV19
CDR3 DNA: TGTGCCACTCTGCTTGGGACAGGGGATTCTGGAAACACCATATATTTT; CDR3 protein: CATLLGTGDSGNTIYF; J gene: TRBJ1-3; D gene: TRBD1; clone size: -; V gene: TRBV15
CDR3 DNA: TGCGCCAGCAGCCAAGAGCCGCGGGAAGAGACCCAGTACTTC; CDR3 protein: CASSQEPREETQYF; J gene: TRBJ2-5; D gene: -; clone size: once; V gene: TRBV4-1
CDR3 DNA: TGTGCCACCGCCCCCGGGAGCAAAAACATTCAGTACTTC; CDR3 protein: CATAPGSKNIQYF; J gene: TRBJ2-4; D gene: -; clone size: -; V gene: TRBV6-6
CDR3 DNA: TGCGCCAGCAGCCGGATTGGACTAGCGGACAATGAGCAGTTCTTC; CDR3 protein: CASSRIGLADNEQFF; J gene: TRBJ2-1; D gene: TRBD2; clone size: -; V gene: TRBV4-1
CDR3 DNA: TGTGCCAGCAGTGAAGGCCTAGCGGGAGTCGACTACGAGCAGTACTTC; CDR3 protein: CASSEGLAGVDYEQYF; J gene: TRBJ2-7; D gene: TRBD2; clone size: few; V gene: TRBV6-1
CDR3 DNA: TGTGCCAGCAGCGTAGGACTAGCGGGGTTGACAGATACGCAGTATTTT; CDR3 protein: CASSVGLAGLTDTQYF; J gene: TRBJ2-3; D gene: TRBD2; clone size: -; V gene: TRBV5-5
CDR3 DNA: TGTGCCAGCAGCGCAGGGCTCGATAATTCACCCCTCCACTTT; CDR3 protein: CASSAGLDNSPLHF; J gene: TRBJ1-6; D gene: -; clone size: -; V gene: TRBV9
CDR3 DNA: TGTGCCAGCAGTCCTTACAGGGGGGGGAACTATGGCTACACCTTC; CDR3 protein: CASSPYRGGNYGYTF; J gene: TRBJ1-2; D gene: TRBD1; clone size: once; V gene: TRBV27
CDR3 DNA: TGTGCCAGCAGTGAAGACCCCCACTACCAAGAGACCCAGTACTTC; CDR3 protein: CASSEDPHYQETQYF; J gene: TRBJ2-5; D gene: -; clone size: -; V gene: TRBV6-1
CDR3 DNA: TGTGCCAGCATTAGTAGGGGATACAATGAGCAGTTCTTC; CDR3 protein: CASISRGYNEQFF; J gene: TRBJ2-1; D gene: -; clone size: -; V gene: TRBV7-9
CDR3 DNA: TGTGCCTGGAGTGTGACAGTCGAAGCTTTCTTT; CDR3 protein: CAWSVTVEAFF; J gene: TRBJ1-1; D gene: -; clone size: -; V gene: TRBV30
CDR3 DNA: TGCGCCAGCAGCTTGGAGGGATGGGGACAAAAACCGGGCGGGACCCAGTACTTC; CDR3 protein: CASSLEGWGQKPGGTQYF; J gene: TRBJ2-5; D gene: -; clone size: -; V gene: TRBV5-1
CDR3 DNA: TGCGCCAGCAGCCAAGTACGGGGGGTAAACCCCTACGAGCAGTACTTC; CDR3 protein: CASSQVRGVNPYEQYF; J gene: TRBJ2-7; D gene: TRBD2; clone size: -; V gene: TRBV4-1
CDR3 DNA: TGTGCCAGCAGTTACTCGCAGGGGGAAACTAACACTGAAGCTTTCTTT; CDR3 protein: CASSYSQGETNTEAFF; J gene: TRBJ1-1; D gene: TRBD1; clone size: -; V gene: TRBV6-5
CDR3 DNA: TGCGCCAGCAGCCAAGACGACAGGGGTAGCTACACCTTC; CDR3 protein: CASSQDDRGSYTF; J gene: TRBJ1-2; D gene: TRBD1; clone size: few; V gene: TRBV4-1
CDR3 DNA: TGTGCCTGGAGCCCCCCGGGGAATCAGCCCCAGCATTTT; CDR3 protein: CAWSPPGNQPQHF; J gene: TRBJ1-5; D gene: -; clone size: -; V gene: TRBV30
CDR3 DNA: TGTGCCAGAAGCTGGAATGAGGGAGTGGACTATGGCTACACCTTC; CDR3 protein: CARSWNEGVDYGYTF; J gene: TRBJ1-2; D gene: -; clone size: -; V gene: TRBV5-3
CDR3 DNA: TGTGCCAGCAGCTCCTTGGACAGGGGGAACTACAATGAGCAGTTCTTC; CDR3 protein: CASSSLDRGNYNEQFF; J gene: TRBJ2-1; D gene: TRBD1; clone size: -; V gene: TRBV7-6
CDR3 DNA: TGTGCCAGCAGCGAGACTAGAGGGGCCCACGGTACGCAGTATTTT; CDR3 protein: CASSETRGAHGTQYF; J gene: TRBJ2-3; D gene: -; clone size: -; V gene: TRBV7-2
CDR3 DNA: TGCGCCAGCAGCTGGACAGGGGGGAGCGAAAAACTGTTTTTT; CDR3 protein: CASSWTGGSEKLFF; J gene: TRBJ1-4; D gene: TRBD1; clone size: -; V gene: TRBV5-1
CDR3 DNA: TGTGCCAGTACCTTTAGACAGGGAGGTTATGGCTACACCTTC; CDR3 protein: CASTFRQGGYGYTF; J gene: TRBJ1-2; D gene: TRBD1; clone size: -; V gene: TRBV19
CDR3 DNA: TGTGCCAGTAGTGCCAGAAATTCACCCCTCCACTTT; CDR3 protein: CASSARNSPLHF; J gene: TRBJ1-6; D gene: -; clone size: -; V gene: TRBV19